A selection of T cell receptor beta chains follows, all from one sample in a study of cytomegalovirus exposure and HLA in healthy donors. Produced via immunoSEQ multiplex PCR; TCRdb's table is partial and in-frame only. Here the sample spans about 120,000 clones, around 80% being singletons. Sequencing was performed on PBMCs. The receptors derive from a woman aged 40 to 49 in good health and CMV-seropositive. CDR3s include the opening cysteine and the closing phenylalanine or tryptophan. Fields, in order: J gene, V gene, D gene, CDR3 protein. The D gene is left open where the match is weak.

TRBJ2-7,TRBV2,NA,CASTLKYEQYF
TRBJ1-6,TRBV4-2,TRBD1,CASSQKATGGADSPLHF
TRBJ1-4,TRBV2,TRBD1,CASTGQGVGEKLFF
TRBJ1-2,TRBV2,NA,CASSEGTENYGYTF
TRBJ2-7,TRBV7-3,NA,CASSLSGAGGEQYF
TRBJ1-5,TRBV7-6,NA,CASSSLIGESNQPQHF
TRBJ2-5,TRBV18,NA,CASSPPPSTETQYF
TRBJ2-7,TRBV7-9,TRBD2,CASSWTSGSNEQYF
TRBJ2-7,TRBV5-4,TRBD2,CASSPWTSSNEQYF
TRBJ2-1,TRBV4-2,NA,CASSQDLNEQFF
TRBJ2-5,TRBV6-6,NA,CASSPHLQETQYF
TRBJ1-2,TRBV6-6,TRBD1,CASSYSRSRGYGYTF
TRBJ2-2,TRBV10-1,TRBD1,CASSPTGANTGELFF
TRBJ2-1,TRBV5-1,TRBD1,CATRKGQGGHNEQFF
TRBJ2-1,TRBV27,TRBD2,CASSLGYGRNEQFF
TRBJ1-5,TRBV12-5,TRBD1,CASGPGQGAGQPQHF
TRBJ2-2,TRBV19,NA,CASTIRGVSNTGELFF
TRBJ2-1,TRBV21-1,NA,CASSKGTVRGQSYIGHPYNEQFF
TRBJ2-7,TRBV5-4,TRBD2,CASSRISTSGGSYEQYF
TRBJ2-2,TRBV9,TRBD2,CASSRLAGGLLSGELFF
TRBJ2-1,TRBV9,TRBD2,CASSPKRELYNEQFF
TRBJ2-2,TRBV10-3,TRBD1,CAIKGQGAAGELFF
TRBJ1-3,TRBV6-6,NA,CASSSSQTIYF
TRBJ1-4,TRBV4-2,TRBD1,CASSQPAGTGVEKLFF
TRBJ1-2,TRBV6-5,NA,CASQGTTRNYGYTF
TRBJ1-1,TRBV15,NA,CATSRDPGAEAFF
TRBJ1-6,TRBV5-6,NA,CASSLVGSSYNSPLHF
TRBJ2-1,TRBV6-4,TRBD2,CASSGAGNGNEQFF
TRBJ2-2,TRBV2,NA,CASTFANTGELFF
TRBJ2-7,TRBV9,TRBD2,CASSVDGRGFYEQYF
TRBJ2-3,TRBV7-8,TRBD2,CASSLLAGAAGDTQYF
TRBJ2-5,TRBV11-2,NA,CASSLGQTRQETQYF
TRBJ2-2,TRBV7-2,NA,CASSRNPQGGTGELFF
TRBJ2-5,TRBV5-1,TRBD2,CASSYQTAGTSTETQYF
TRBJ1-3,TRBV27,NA,CASSPMTGHGNTIYF
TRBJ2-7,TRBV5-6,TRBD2,CASSLAGRGYSSYEQYF
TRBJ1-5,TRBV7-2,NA,CASSLGQANNQPQHF
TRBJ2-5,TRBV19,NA,CASRLGGDYQETQYF
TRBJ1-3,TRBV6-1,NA,CASSENQVAGNTIYF
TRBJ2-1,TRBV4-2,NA,CASSQAFAGLNNEQFF
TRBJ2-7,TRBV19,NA,CASRGGGTGEVEQYF
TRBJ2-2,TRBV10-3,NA,CAISVGVGTGELFF
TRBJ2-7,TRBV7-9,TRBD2,CASSLGGGAFYEQYF
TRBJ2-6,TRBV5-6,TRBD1,CASSRDRPLGANVLTF
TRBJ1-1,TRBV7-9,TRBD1,CASSPRQGWVTEAFF
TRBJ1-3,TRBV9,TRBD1,CASSVAGTGLGNTIYF
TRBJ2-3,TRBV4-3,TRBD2,CASSQDWDYGGSGGFLTDTQYF
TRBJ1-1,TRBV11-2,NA,CASSLERQARAFF
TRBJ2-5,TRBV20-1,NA,CSAKIGETQYF
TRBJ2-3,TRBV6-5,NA,CASSYSMEVTQYF
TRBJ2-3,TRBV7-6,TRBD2,CASSLPAPGLAARDTQYF
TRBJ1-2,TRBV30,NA,CAWSVRSGSVGAYGYTF